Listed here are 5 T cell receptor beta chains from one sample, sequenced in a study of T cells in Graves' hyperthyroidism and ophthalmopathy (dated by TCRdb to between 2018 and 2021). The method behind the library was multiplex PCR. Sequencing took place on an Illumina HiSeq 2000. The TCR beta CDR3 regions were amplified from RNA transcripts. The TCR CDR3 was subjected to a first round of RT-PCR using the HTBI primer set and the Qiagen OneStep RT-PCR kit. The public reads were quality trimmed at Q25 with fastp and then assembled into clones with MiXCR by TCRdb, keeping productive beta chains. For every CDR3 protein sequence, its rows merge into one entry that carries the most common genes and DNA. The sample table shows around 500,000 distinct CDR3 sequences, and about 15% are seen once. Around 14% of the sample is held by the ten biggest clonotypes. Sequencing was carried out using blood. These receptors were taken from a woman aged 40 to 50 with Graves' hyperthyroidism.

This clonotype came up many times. The CDR3 DNA sequence: TGTGCCAGCAGAGGAGAAAGCACCGGGGAGCTGTTTTTT. This translates into CASRGESTGELFF. The chain has TRBV13 and TRBJ2-2; D is ambiguous. This CDR3 contains 13 residues. With 6 bases removed from V and 4 bases from J, the gap between germline ends came to 9 bases. Germline V gives CDR1 PRHDT, CDR2 FYEKMQ (reference sequence).

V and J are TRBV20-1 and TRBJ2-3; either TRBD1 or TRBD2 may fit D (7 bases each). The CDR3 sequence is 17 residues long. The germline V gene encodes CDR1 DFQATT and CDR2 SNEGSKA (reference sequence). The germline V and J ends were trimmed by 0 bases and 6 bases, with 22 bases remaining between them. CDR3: CSARELGGREGADTQYF. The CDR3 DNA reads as TGCAGTGCTAGAGAACTAGGGGGCAGGGAGGGAGCGGATACGCAGTATTTT.

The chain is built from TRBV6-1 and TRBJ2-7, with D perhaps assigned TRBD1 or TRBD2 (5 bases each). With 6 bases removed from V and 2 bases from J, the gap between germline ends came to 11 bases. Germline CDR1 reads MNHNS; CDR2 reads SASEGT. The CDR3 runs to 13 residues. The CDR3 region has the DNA TGTGCCAGCAGAGGAAGAGGGGCCTACGAGCAGTACTTC. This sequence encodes CASRGRGAYEQYF.

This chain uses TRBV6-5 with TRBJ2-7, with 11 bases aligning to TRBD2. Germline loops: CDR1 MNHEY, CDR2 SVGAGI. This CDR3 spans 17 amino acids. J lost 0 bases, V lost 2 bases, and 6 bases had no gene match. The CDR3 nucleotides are TGTGCCAGCAGTTACCTGCCTAGCGGGAGGAGCTCCTACGAGCAGTACTTC. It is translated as CASSYLPSGRSSYEQYF.

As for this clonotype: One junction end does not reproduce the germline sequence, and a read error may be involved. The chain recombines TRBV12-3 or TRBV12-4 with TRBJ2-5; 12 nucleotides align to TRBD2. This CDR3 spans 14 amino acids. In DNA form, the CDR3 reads TGTGTCAGCAGAGGACTAGCGGGAAAGGAGACCCAGTACTTC. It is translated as CVSRGLAGKETQYF.